These 14 T cell receptor beta chains originate from one sample sequenced in a study of T cells after yellow fever vaccination. TCRdb called the 5' RACE reads again in MiXCR, with one record for every CDR3 protein. The data contain roughly 500,000 distinct CDR3 sequences, 15% to 20% of them singletons. This specimen consisted of PBMCs, obtained 15 days after the yellow fever booster vaccination. These receptors all stem from a man aged 25 to 40 who received the YFV17D yellow fever vaccine.

This clonotype showed up just a few times. V gene TRBV24-1 combines with J gene TRBJ2-1; TRBD2 matches 8 bases. Germline V gene sequence: CDR1 KGHDR, CDR2 SFDVKD. The CDR3 contains 16 residues. Germline trimming cut 3 bases from V and 5 bases from J; bases unmatched to any gene: 8. CDR3 sequence (DNA): TGTGCCACCAGTGATCCAGCCGGGACTAGGGACAATGAGCAGTTCTTC. It encodes CATSDPAGTRDNEQFF.

This chain joins TRBV15 and TRBJ2-7, with D uncertain. CDR1 and CDR2 (germline): LNHNV, YYDKDF (reference sequence). The CDR3 totals 12 residues. V dropped 4 bases and J dropped 2 bases, with 6 bases sitting between them. CDR3: CATSNDPYEQYF. DNA of the CDR3: TGTGCCACCAGCAACGACCCCTACGAGCAGTACTTC.

This clonotype showed up many times. The CDR3: CAGQGGDDTQYF. DNA of the CDR3: TGTGCCGGTCAAGGGGGGGATGATACGCAGTATTTT. The V gene is TRBV2, the J gene TRBJ2-3; possible D gene TRBD2, 7 bases. Germline CDR1 SNHLY, CDR2 FYNNEI. CDR3 size: 12 residues. Trimming cost V 11 bases and J 6 bases, with 15 bases left between them.

V usage is TRBV6-1 and J usage is TRBJ2-3; 10 bases match TRBD1. V dropped 8 bases and J dropped 2; count of bases not matched to a gene: 7. This CDR3 region has 15 residues. The germline gives CDR1 MNHNS, CDR2 SASEGT. CDR3 nucleotide sequence: TGTGCCAGCGGAGACAGGGGGCGGCCCACAGATACGCAGTATTTT. The encoded protein is CASGDRGRPTDTQYF.

This clonotype has just a few counts. The chain uses TRBV28 and TRBJ2-7; the match to TRBD1 covers 7 bases. This CDR3 has 15 amino acids. J gave up 7 bases and V 2 bases, and 11 bases lay outside the gene matches. CDR1 MDHEN and CDR2 SYDVKM come from the germline V gene. Here the CDR3 reads CASSLGGRGMWEQYF. CDR3 sequence (DNA): TGTGCCAGCAGTTTAGGTGGCAGGGGGATGTGGGAGCAGTACTTC.

This clonotype was observed a handful of times. V gene TRBV29-1 combines with J gene TRBJ2-5; TRBD2 is a possible D gene (7 bases). The CDR3 runs 13 residues. The V gene's germline CDR1 is SQVTM and CDR2 ANQGSEA. The V end lost 4 bases, the J end lost 5 bases, and 14 bases lay between the germline ends. The CDR3 region is CSVVWGGDETQYF. Written as DNA, the CDR3 is TGCAGCGTTGTCTGGGGGGGCGACGAGACCCAGTACTTC.

This sequence joins TRBV6-5 and TRBJ2-1, with no clear D. Trimming took 5 bases from V and 10 from J, leaving 9 bases between them. CDR1 and CDR2 from the germline V gene are MNHEY and SVGAGI. This CDR3 has 11 residues. The CDR3 here is CASSNEREQFF. CDR3 nucleotides: TGTGCCAGCAGTAACGAAAGGGAGCAGTTCTTC.

V usage is TRBV12-3 or TRBV12-4 and J usage is TRBJ1-4; no definite D call. The CDR3 totals 14 residues. Deletions cut 1 base from V and 7 bases from J, with 10 bases between. This CDR3 reads CASSLEAFVEKLFF. The CDR3 DNA sequence: TGTGCCAGCAGTTTAGAGGCGTTTGTTGAAAAACTGTTTTTT.

This chain connects TRBV5-1 to TRBJ2-3; D ambiguous. CDR1 and CDR2 (germline): SGHRS, YFSETQ. This CDR3 has 15 residues. V was clipped by 2 bases and J by 2 bases, with 12 bases between them. CDR3 in amino acids: CASSLGGRFTDTQYF. CDR3 bases: TGCGCCAGCAGCTTAGGCGGACGTTTCACAGATACGCAGTATTTT.

This clonotype was detected many times. The rearrangement joins TRBV20-1 to TRBJ2-2; the D is unclear. The germline V gene encodes CDR1 DFQATT and CDR2 SNEGSKA (reference sequence). The CDR3 is made up of 13 amino acids. Trimming removed 3 bases at V and 3 bases at J, with 8 bases between. The CDR3 is CSASYLDTGELFF. Here the CDR3 DNA reads TGCAGTGCTAGTTACCTCGACACCGGGGAGCTGTTTTTT.

The chain couples TRBV5-1 to TRBJ2-1, with TRBD2 identical over 10 bases. Germline CDR1 is SGHRS and CDR2 is YFSETQ. The CDR3 is 18 residues long. V shed 0 bases, J shed 5 bases, and the junction held 11 bases outside the gene matches. CDR3: CASSLGQVTSGPDNEQFF. The CDR3 DNA follows: TGCGCCAGCAGCTTGGGACAGGTGACTAGCGGGCCTGACAATGAGCAGTTCTTC.

This chain joins TRBV15 and TRBJ2-1, with D perhaps given as TRBD1 or TRBD2 (6 bases each). CDR1 and CDR2 (germline): LNHNV, YYDKDF (reference sequence). The CDR3 consists of 18 residues. Trimming removed 2 bases at V and 0 bases at J, with 17 bases between. CDR3 coding DNA: TGTGCCACCAGCAGACCGAGAGGAGGGGGGAGCTCCTACAATGAGCAGTTCTTC. This codes for CATSRPRGGGSSYNEQFF. The whole variable domain, remainder taken from reference TRBV15 and TRBJ2-1, is DAMVIQNPRYQVTQFGKPVTLSCSQTLNHNVMYWYQQKSSQAPKLLFHYYDKDFNNEADTPDNFQSRRPNTSFCFLDIRSPGLGDTAMYLCATSRPRGGGSSYNEQFFGPGTRLTVL.

The chain uses TRBV19 and TRBJ2-3, with 11 bases aligning to TRBD2. Germline V gives CDR1 LNHDA, CDR2 SQIVND (reference sequence). The V segment lost 5 bases and the J segment 0 bases; nucleotides outside the gene matches: 10. The CDR3 is 18 amino acids. CDR3 sequence (DNA): TGTGCCAGTAGTGAGTTTAGGGGACTAGCGGCTAGCACAGATACGCAGTATTTT. This translates into CASSEFRGLAASTDTQYF.

This clonotype has only a few counts. The chain uses TRBV7-9 and TRBJ1-4, with D unresolved. CDR1 SEHNR and CDR2 FQNEAQ come from the germline V gene (reference sequence). The CDR3 runs to 17 residues. Trimming stripped 4 bases from V and 0 bases from J, with 15 bases between. The CDR3 sequence is CASSSPPVGATNEKLFF. The CDR3 DNA reads as TGTGCCAGCAGCTCACCCCCTGTTGGGGCAACTAATGAAAAACTGTTTTTT.